These T cell receptor beta chains were read from a single sample in a study of T-cell memory formation after mild COVID-19. TCRdb itself ran the 5' RACE reads through MiXCR, one entry per CDR3 protein. The sample includes 250,000 to 350,000 distinct CDR3 sequences, more than 15% of them seen just once. Input material: PBMCs or a T cell subset sorted from them (not recorded which). These TCRs come from a man aged 18 to 35 who had mild COVID-19 (a few samples of this study predate the infection). Cell type and time point are not known. CDR3s include the opening cysteine and the closing phenylalanine or tryptophan. Fields, in order: V gene, clone size, J gene, D gene, CDR3 protein, CDR3 DNA. A D gene is named only where the DNA matches it firmly. Not all rows give a size; the values are once, few, many and, for expanded clones, a class.

V gene: TRBV20-1; clone size: many; J gene: TRBJ1-1; D gene: TRBD1; CDR3 protein: CRTGENTEAFF; CDR3 DNA: TGCAGGACAGGGGAGAACACTGAAGCTTTCTTT
V gene: TRBV27; clone size: few; J gene: TRBJ2-5; D gene: .; CDR3 protein: CASSLWGLFETQYF; CDR3 DNA: TGTGCCAGCAGTTTATGGGGGCTTTTTGAGACCCAGTACTTC
V gene: TRBV5-6; clone size: .; J gene: TRBJ2-2; D gene: .; CDR3 protein: CASSRTTTGELFF; CDR3 DNA: TGTGCCAGCAGCAGGACAACAACCGGGGAGCTGTTTTTT
V gene: TRBV7-9; clone size: few; J gene: TRBJ1-2; D gene: .; CDR3 protein: CASSPLGNYGYTF; CDR3 DNA: TGTGCCAGCAGCCCCTTGGGGAACTATGGCTACACCTTC
V gene: TRBV15; clone size: .; J gene: TRBJ2-7; D gene: .; CDR3 protein: CATSRDEDKQYF; CDR3 DNA: TGTGCCACCAGCAGAGATGAGGACAAGCAGTACTTC
V gene: TRBV5-1; clone size: few; J gene: TRBJ2-5; D gene: .; CDR3 protein: CASSLRPEGTQYF; CDR3 DNA: TGCGCCAGCAGCTTGCGGCCGGAGGGGACCCAGTACTTC
V gene: TRBV7-9; clone size: few; J gene: TRBJ2-3; D gene: .; CDR3 protein: CASSLVRTIGTDTQYF; CDR3 DNA: TGTGCCAGCAGCTTAGTCCGGACTATCGGCACAGATACGCAGTATTTT
V gene: TRBV5-1; clone size: .; J gene: TRBJ2-4; D gene: TRBD2; CDR3 protein: CASSTSSGALIQYF; CDR3 DNA: TGCGCCAGCAGTACGTCTAGCGGGGCCCTTATTCAGTACTTC
V gene: TRBV4-1; clone size: many; J gene: TRBJ2-2; D gene: .; CDR3 protein: CASRTIQGIGELFF; CDR3 DNA: TGCGCCAGCAGAACGATACAGGGCATCGGGGAGCTGTTTTTT
V gene: TRBV4-1; clone size: few; J gene: TRBJ2-6; D gene: .; CDR3 protein: CASSQNAGSGANVLTF; CDR3 DNA: TGCGCCAGCAGCCAGAATGCAGGGTCTGGGGCCAACGTCCTGACTTTC
V gene: TRBV7-2; clone size: .; J gene: TRBJ1-2; D gene: .; CDR3 protein: CASSLESWQRTYGYTF; CDR3 DNA: TGTGCCAGCAGCTTAGAGTCTTGGCAGAGAACCTATGGCTACACCTTC
V gene: TRBV24-1; clone size: .; J gene: TRBJ2-4; D gene: .; CDR3 protein: CATFWALNIQYF; CDR3 DNA: TGTGCCACCTTCTGGGCCCTAAACATTCAGTACTTC
V gene: TRBV12-3/TRBV12-4; clone size: few; J gene: TRBJ1-1; D gene: .; CDR3 protein: CASSPTEAFF; CDR3 DNA: TGTGCCAGCAGCCCCACTGAAGCTTTCTTT
V gene: TRBV7-9; clone size: few; J gene: TRBJ2-1; D gene: .; CDR3 protein: CARSPEQGGARYNEQFF; CDR3 DNA: TGTGCCAGAAGCCCCGAACAGGGAGGGGCGAGGTACAATGAGCAGTTCTTC
V gene: TRBV12-3/TRBV12-4; clone size: .; J gene: TRBJ2-7; D gene: TRBD1; CDR3 protein: CASRETQGALDYEQYF; CDR3 DNA: TGTGCCAGCAGAGAAACACAGGGGGCCCTGGACTACGAGCAGTACTTC
V gene: TRBV6-5; clone size: few; J gene: TRBJ2-5; D gene: TRBD1; CDR3 protein: CASSYSGQGAHGGTQYF; CDR3 DNA: TGTGCCAGCAGTTACTCGGGACAGGGGGCGCATGGGGGGACCCAGTACTTC
V gene: TRBV5-5; clone size: few; J gene: TRBJ1-1; D gene: .; CDR3 protein: CASSLAGAGAEAFF; CDR3 DNA: TGTGCCAGCAGCTTGGCCGGGGCAGGGGCTGAAGCTTTCTTT
V gene: TRBV12-3/TRBV12-4; clone size: few; J gene: TRBJ2-1; D gene: TRBD2; CDR3 protein: CASSPSGGAVNEQFF; CDR3 DNA: TGTGCCAGCAGTCCTAGCGGGGGGGCGGTCAATGAGCAGTTCTTC